This T cell receptor beta chain derives from a study of tumor and adjacent non-tumor tissue in lung cancer. TCRbeta libraries were built with three rounds of nested PCR, modified from ARM-PCR. A single record per CDR3 protein comes from TCRdb applying MiXCR to the multiplex PCR reads. Of some 99,000 distinct CDR3 sequences in the sample, roughly 80% are singletons; the top ten hold 30% to 45%. The template was RNA from unsorted bulk tissue. V was trimmed by 6 bases and J by 4 bases, leaving 16 bases between them. CDR3 size: 14 residues. Germline lookup yields CDR1 SQVTM and CDR2 ANQGSEA. This sequence originates from an older woman with non-small cell lung cancer. The J gene is TRBJ2-1, the V gene TRBV29-1; the D call may be TRBD1 or TRBD2 (5 bases each). The sample taken for sequencing was lung tumor tissue. Written as DNA, the CDR3 is TGCAGCGTGGGGGATAGGGTCAGGTACAATGAGCAGTTCTTC. Its translation: CSVGDRVRYNEQFF.